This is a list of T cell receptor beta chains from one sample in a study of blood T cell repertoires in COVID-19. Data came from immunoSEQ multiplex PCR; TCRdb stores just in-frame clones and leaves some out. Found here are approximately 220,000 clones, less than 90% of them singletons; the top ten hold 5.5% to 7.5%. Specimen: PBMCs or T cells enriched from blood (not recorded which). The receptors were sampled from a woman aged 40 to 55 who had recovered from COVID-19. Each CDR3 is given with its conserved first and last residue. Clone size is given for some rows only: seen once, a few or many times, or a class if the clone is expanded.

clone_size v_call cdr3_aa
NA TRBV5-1 CASSLAPGTYNEQFF
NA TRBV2 CASSGDIVVEQYF
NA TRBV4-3 CASSQGPRDSPLHF
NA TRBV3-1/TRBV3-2 CASSPGQYNYGYTF
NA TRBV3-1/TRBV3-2 CASSRDREGWEKLFF
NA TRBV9 CASSVDRTDTQYF
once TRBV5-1 CASSLVVGGGDTQYF
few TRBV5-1 CASSAGQGGYNEQFF
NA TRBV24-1 CATEPAGQKGTDTQYF
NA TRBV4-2 CASSQGRGGSGYTF
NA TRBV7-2 CASSLRAGGFGELFF
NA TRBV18 CASSHTPGLVGNRDTQYF
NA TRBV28 CASWDRFYTGELFF
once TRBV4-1 CASSQGVGGQSSYEQYF
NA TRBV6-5 CASQGQGWTEAFF
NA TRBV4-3 CASSQGVDRPYGYAF
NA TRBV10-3 CAISESGGTNEKLFF
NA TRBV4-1 CASSQDPLSNSPLHF
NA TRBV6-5 CASSPPGLGNYGYTF
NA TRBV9 CASSVARFPGANVLTF
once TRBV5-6 CASSGAGGYGYTF
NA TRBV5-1 CASSLTGVETQYF
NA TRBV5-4 CASYRTGSDEKLFF
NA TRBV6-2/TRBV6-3 CASSRIGEGQETQYF
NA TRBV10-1 CASVMTGSPGNTIYF
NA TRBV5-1 CASSQRQGAAYQPQHF
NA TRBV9 CASSVDLATYEQYF
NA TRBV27 CASSPRTAMNTEAFF
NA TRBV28 CASMGQNTEAFF
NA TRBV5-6 CASSPLGGPYGYTF
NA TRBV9 CASSVVVDTEAFF
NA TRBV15 CATSRELGGRGYNEQFF
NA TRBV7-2 CASSPRSRQGSSGNTIYF
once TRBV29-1 CSVEKAGYNEQFF
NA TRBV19 CASSIVGTSSVGGGNEQFF
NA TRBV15 CATSRDLTGGNTDTQYF
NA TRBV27 CASSKSDRGLNTGELFF
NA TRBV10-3 CAISESGSFTDTQYF
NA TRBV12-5 CASGWESGRVTDTQYF
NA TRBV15 CATSGPGLAMNEQFF
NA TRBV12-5 CASGLVAGSVETQYF
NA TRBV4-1 CASSQDQPAGLSYNEQFF
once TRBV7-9 CASSSTQGTEAFF
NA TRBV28 CASSPLDYPNEQFF
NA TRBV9 CASSVAIRGAGDTQYF
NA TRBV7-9 CASSPPRTGSYNEQFF
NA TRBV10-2 CASRGTGPYEQYF
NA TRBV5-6 CASSVDLNTGELFF
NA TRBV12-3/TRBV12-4 CASSLQETQYF
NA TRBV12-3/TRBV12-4 CASSLAPSYGYTF
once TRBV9 CASSPRGAGGDEQYF
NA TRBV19 CASSIAGGSTGELFF
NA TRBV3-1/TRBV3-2 CASSQYGREEEQFF
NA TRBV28 CASSLSSGRIPNTGELFF
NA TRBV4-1 CASSQADRVRGNTIYF
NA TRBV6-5 CASSYSGQGPEAFF
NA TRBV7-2 CASSLGDRAYTEAFF
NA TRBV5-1 CASSPEGPGQAFF
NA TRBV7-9 CASSLSGGWEKLFF